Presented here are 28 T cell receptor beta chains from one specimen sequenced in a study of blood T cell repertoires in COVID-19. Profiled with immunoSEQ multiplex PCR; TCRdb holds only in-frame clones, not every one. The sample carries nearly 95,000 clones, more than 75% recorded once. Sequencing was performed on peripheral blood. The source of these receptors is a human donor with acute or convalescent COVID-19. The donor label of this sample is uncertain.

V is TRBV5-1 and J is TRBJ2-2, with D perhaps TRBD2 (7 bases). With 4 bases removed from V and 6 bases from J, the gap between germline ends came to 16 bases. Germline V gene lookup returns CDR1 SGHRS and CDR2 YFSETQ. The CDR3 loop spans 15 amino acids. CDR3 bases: TGCGCCAGCAGCAAAGGGGGGGGCCGGGCCGGGGAGCTGTTTTTT. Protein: CASSKGGGRAGELFF.

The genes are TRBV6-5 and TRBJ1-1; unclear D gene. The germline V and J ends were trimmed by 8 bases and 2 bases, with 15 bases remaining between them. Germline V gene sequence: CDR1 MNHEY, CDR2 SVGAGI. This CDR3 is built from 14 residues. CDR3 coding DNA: TGTGCCAGCTTTAAATTTACGGGAAACACTGAAGCTTTCTTT. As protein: CASFKFTGNTEAFF.

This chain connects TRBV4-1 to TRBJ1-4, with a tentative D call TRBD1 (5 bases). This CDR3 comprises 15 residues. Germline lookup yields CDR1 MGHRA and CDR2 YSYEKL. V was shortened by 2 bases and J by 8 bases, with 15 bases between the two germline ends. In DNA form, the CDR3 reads TGCGCCAGCAGCCAAAGCGGGGGAGAGGGGGAAAAACTGTTTTTT. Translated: CASSQSGGEGEKLFF.

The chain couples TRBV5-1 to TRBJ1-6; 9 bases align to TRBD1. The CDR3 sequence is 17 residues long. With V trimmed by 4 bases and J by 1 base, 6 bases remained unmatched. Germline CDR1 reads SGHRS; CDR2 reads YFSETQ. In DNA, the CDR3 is TGCGCCAGCAGCACGCAGGGGACAGGGTCCTATAATTCACCCCTCCACTTT. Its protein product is CASSTQGTGSYNSPLHF. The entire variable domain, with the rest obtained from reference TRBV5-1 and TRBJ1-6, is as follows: KAGVTQTPRYLIKTRGQQVTLSCSPISGHRSVSWYQQTPGQGLQFLFEYFSETQRNKGNFPGRFSGRQFSNSRSEMNVSTLELGDSALYLCASSTQGTGSYNSPLHFGNGTRLTVT.

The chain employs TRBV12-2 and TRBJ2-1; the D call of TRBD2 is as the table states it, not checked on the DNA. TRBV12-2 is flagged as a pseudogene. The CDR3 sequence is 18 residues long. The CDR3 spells CASRLGIGGARGDNEQFF. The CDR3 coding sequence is TGTGCAAGTCGCTTGGGGATAGGCGGGGCTAGAGGGGACAATGAGCAGTTCTTC.

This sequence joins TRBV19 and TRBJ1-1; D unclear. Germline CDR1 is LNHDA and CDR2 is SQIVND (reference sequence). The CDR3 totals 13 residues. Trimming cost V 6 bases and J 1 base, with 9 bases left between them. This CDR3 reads CASSDTRNTEAFF. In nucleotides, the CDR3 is TGTGCCAGTAGCGACACCAGGAACACTGAAGCTTTCTTT.

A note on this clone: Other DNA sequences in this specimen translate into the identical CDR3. For the CDR3, the DNA is TGTGCCAGCAGCGCGACAGGGAACACCGGGGAGCTGTTTTTT. Protein sequence: CASSATGNTGELFF. The J gene is TRBJ2-2, the V gene TRBV7-2, with D possibly TRBD1 on 6 matching bases. V lost 5 bases and J 1 base, leaving 8 bases between the germline ends. Germline V gene data show CDR1 as SGHTA and CDR2 as FQGNSA. The CDR3 runs 14 residues.

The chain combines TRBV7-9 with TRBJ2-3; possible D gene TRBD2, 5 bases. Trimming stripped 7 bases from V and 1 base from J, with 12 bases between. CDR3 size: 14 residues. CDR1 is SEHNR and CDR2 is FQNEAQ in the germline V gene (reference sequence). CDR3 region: CASTAGGGTDTQYF. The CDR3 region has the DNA TGTGCCAGCACTGCGGGTGGAGGCACAGATACGCAGTATTTT.

In DNA, the CDR3 is TGTGCCAGCAGTTCCACAGGGGAGTGGGAGCAGTTCTTC. Translating it yields CASSSTGEWEQFF. The V gene is TRBV6-5, the J gene TRBJ2-1; TRBD1 aligns across 7 bases. The CDR3 is 13 amino acids. Germline values: CDR1 MNHEY, CDR2 SVGAGI. Losses at the gene ends were 4 bases for V and 10 bases for J; bases not matched to a gene: 7.

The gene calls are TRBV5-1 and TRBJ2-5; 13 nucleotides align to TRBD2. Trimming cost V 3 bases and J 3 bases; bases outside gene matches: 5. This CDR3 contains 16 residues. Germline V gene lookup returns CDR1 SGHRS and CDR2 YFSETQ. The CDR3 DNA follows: TGCGCCAGCAGCTCCTTGACTAGCGGGGGGAAAGAGACCCAGTACTTC. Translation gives CASSSLTSGGKETQYF.

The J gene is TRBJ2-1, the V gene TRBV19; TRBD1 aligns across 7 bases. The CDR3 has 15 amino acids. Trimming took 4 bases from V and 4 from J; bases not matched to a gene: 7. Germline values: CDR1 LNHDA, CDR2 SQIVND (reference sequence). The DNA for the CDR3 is TGTGCCAGTAGTACTCCGGGACAGTTATACAATGAGCAGTTCTTC. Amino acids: CASSTPGQLYNEQFF.

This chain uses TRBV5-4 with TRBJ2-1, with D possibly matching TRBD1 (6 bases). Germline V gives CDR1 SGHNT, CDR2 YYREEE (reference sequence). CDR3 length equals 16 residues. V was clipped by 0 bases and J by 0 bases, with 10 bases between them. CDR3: CASSLGGQHSYNEQFF. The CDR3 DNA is TGTGCCAGCAGCTTGGGAGGACAGCACTCCTACAATGAGCAGTTCTTC.

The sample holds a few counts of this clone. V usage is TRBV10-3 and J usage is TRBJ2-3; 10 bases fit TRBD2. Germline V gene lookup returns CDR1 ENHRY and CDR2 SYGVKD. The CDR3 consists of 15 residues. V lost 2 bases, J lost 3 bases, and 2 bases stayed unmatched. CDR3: CAISETSGVTDTQYF. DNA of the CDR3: TGTGCCATCAGTGAGACTAGCGGGGTTACAGATACGCAGTATTTT.

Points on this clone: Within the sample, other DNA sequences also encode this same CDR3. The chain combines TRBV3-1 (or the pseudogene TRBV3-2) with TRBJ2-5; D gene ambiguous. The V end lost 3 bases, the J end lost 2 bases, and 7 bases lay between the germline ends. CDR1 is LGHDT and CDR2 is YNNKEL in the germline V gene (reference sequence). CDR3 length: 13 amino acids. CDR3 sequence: CASSQREQETQYF. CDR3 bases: TGTGCCAGCAGCCAGAGAGAGCAAGAGACCCAGTACTTC.

The CDR3 nucleotides are TGTGCCAGCAGCTTGGCCCGGGGGGGGCGTGATGAGCAGTTCTTC. Translated: CASSLARGGRDEQFF. V is TRBV5-5 and J is TRBJ2-1, with 8 positions matching TRBD2. Germline-derived CDR1 and CDR2 are SGHKS and YYEKEE (reference sequence). This CDR3 comprises 15 residues. V dropped 0 bases and J dropped 8; count of bases not matched to a gene: 7.

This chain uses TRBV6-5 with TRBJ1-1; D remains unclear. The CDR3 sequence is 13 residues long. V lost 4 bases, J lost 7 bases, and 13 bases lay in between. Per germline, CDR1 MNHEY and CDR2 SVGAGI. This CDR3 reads CASSSPYSSEAFF. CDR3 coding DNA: TGTGCCAGCAGTTCCCCCTACAGTAGTGAAGCTTTCTTT.

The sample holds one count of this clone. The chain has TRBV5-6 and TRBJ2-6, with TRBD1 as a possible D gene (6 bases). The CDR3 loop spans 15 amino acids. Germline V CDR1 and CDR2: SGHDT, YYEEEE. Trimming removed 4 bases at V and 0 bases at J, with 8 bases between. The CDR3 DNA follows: TGTGCCAGCAGCCTGACAGGCTCTGGGGCCAACGTCCTGACTTTC. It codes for CASSLTGSGANVLTF.

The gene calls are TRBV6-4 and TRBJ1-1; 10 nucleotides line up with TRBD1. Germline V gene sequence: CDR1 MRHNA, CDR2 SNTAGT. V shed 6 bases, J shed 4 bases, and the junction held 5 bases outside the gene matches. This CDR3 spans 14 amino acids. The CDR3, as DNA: TGTGCCAGCAGCGCGGGACAGGGGACCACTGAAGCTTTCTTT. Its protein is CASSAGQGTTEAFF.

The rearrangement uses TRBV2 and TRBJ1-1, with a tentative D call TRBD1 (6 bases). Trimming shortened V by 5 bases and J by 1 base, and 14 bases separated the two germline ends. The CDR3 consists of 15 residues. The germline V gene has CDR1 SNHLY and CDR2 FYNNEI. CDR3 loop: CASSPRTDPNTEAFF. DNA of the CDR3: TGTGCCAGCAGTCCGCGGACAGACCCGAACACTGAAGCTTTCTTT.

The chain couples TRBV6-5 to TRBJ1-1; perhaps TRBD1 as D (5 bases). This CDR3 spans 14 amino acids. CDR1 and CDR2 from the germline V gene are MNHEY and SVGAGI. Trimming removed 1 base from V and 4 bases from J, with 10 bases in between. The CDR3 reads CASSYFQRGTEAFF. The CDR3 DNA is TGTGCCAGCAGTTACTTTCAAAGGGGCACTGAAGCTTTCTTT.

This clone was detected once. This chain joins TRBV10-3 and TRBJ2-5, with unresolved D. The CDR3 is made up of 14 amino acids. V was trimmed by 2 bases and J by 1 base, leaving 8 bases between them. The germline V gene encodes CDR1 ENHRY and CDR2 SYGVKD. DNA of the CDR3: TGTGCCATCAGTGAGGATCTGGCCCAAGAGACCCAGTACTTC. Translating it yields CAISEDLAQETQYF.

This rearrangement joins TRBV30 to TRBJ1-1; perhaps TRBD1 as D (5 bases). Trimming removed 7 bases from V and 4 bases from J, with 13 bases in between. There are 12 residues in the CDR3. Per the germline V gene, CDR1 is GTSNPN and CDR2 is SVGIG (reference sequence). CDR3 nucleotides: TGTGCCTCCGCCAGGGCCCTCACTGAAGCTTTCTTT. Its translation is CASARALTEAFF. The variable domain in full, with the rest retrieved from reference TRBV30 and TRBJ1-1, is SQTIHQWPATLVQPVGSPLSLECTVEGTSNPNLYWYRQAAGRGLQLLFYSVGIGQISSEVPQNLSASRPQDRQFILSSKKLLLSDSGFYLCASARALTEAFFGQGTRLTVV.

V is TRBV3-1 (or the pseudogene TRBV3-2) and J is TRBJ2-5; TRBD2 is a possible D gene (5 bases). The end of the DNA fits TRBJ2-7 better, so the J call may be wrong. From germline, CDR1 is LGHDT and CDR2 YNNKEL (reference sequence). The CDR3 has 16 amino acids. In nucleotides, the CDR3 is TGTGCCAGCAGCCAAGAGGTGCGGGCCGGCTCCTACGAGCAGTACTTC. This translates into CASSQEVRAGSYEQYF.

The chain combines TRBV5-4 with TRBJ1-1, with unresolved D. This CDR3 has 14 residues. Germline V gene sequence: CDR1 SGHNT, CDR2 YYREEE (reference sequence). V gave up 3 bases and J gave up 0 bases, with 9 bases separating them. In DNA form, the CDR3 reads TGTGCCAGCAGCTCCGTGGGCATGAACACTGAAGCTTTCTTT. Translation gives CASSSVGMNTEAFF.

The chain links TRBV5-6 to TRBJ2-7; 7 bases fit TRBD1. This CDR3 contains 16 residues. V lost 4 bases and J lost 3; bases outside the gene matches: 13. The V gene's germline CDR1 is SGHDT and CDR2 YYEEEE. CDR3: CASSPNPTGDLYEQYF. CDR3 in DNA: TGTGCCAGCAGCCCAAACCCTACAGGGGACCTCTACGAGCAGTACTTC.

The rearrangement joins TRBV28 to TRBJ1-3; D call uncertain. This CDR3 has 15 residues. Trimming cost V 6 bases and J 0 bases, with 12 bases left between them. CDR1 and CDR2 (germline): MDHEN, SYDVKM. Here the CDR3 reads CASSLQDPSGNTIYF. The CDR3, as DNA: TGTGCCAGCAGCCTTCAGGATCCCTCTGGAAACACCATATATTTT. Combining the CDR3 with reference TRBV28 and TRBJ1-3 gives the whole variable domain DVKVTQSSRYLVKRTGEKVFLECVQDMDHENMFWYRQDPGLGLRLIYFSYDVKMKEKGDIPEGYSVSREKKERFSLILESASTNQTSMYLCASSLQDPSGNTIYFGEGSWLTVV.

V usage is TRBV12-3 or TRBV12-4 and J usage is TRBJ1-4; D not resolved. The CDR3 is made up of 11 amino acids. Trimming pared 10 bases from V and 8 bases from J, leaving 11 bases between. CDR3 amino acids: CATLGGEKLFF. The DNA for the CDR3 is TGTGCCACCCTCGGAGGGGAAAAACTGTTTTTT.

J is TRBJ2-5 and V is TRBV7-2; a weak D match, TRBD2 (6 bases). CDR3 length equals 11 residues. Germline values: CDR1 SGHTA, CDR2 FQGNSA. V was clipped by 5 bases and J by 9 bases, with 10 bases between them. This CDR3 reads CASSVSGAQYF. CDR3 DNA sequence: TGTGCCAGCAGCGTATCGGGGGCCCAGTACTTC.